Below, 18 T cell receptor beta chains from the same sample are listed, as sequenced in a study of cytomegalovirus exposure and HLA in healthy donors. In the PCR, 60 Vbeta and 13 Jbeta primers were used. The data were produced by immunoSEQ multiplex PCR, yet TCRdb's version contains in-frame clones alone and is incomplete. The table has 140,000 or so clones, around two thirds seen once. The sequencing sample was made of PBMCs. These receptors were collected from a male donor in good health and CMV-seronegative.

The CDR3 protein is CASSLALLAGVADTQYF. The CDR3, as DNA: TGTGCCAGCAGCTTAGCGCTCCTAGCGGGGGTGGCAGATACGCAGTATTTT. V and J are TRBV7-8 and TRBJ2-3, with TRBD2 matching 10 bases. The CDR3 extends over 17 amino acids. CDR1 and CDR2 (germline): SGHVS, FQNEAQ. V gave up 0 bases and J gave up 4 bases; unmatched junction bases: 7. Full variable domain (outside the CDR3, taken from reference TRBV7-8 and TRBJ2-3): GAGVSQSPRYKVAKRGQDVALRCDPISGHVSLFWYQQALGQGPEFLTYFQNEAQLDKSGLPSDRFFAERPEGSVSTLKIQRTQQEDSAVYLCASSLALLAGVADTQYFGPGTRLTVL.

CDR3 sequence reads: CASSYSSGTEYTEAFF. The CDR3 DNA reads TGTGCCAGCAGTTACTCTTCCGGGACAGAATACACTGAAGCTTTCTTT. The chain couples TRBV6-5 to TRBJ1-1, with TRBD1 matching over 7 bases. The CDR3 is made up of 16 amino acids. CDR1 and CDR2 (germline): MNHEY, SVGAGI. V shed 0 bases and J 3 bases; nucleotides not matched to a gene: 7.

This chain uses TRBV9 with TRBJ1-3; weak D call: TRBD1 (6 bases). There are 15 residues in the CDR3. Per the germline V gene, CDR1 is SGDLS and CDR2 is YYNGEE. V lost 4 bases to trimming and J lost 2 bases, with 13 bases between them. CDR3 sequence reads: CASSTRQVPGNTIYF. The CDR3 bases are TGTGCCAGCAGCACAAGACAGGTCCCTGGAAACACCATATATTTT.

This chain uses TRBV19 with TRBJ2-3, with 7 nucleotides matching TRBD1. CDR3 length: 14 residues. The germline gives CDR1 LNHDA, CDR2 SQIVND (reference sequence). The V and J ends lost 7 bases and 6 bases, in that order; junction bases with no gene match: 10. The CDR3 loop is CASTASGGADTQYF. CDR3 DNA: TGTGCCAGTACCGCTTCAGGGGGAGCGGATACGCAGTATTTT.

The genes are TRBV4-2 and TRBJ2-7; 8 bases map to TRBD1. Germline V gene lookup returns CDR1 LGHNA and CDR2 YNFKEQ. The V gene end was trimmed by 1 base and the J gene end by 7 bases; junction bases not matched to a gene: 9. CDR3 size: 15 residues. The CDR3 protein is CASSQVFQGAGEQYF. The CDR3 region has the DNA TGTGCCAGCAGCCAAGTCTTCCAGGGGGCAGGGGAGCAGTACTTC.

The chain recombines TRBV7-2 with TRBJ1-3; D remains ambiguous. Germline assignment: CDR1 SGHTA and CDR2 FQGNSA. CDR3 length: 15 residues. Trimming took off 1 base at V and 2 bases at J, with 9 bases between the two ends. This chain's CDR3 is CASSLGSETGNTIYF. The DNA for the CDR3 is TGTGCCAGCAGCTTAGGATCAGAAACTGGAAACACCATATATTTT.

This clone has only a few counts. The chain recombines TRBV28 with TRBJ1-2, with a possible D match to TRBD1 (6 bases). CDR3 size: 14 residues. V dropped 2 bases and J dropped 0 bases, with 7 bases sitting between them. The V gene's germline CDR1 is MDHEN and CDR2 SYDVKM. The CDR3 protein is CASSLGGSNYGYTF. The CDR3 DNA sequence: TGTGCCAGCAGTTTAGGGGGCTCTAACTATGGCTACACCTTC.

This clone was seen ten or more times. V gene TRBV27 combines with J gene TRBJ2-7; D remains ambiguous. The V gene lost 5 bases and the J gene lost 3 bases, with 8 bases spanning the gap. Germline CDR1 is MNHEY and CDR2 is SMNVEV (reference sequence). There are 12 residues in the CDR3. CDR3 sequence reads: CASSLNSYEQYF. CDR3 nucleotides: TGTGCCAGCAGTCTCAACAGCTACGAGCAGTACTTC.

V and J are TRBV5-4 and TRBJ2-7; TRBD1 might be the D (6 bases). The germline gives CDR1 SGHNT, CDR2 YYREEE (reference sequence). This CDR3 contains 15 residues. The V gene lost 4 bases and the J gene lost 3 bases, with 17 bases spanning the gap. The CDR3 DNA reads TGTGCCAGCAGCGGAAAGGACAGAGGGAACTACGAGCAGTACTTC. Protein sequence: CASSGKDRGNYEQYF.

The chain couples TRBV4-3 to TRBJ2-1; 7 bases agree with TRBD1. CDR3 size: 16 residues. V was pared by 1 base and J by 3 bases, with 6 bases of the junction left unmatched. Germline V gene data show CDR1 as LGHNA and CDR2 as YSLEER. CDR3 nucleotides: TGCGCCAGCAGCCAAGGGGGTGGGACAGTCTACAATGAGCAGTTCTTC. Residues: CASSQGGGTVYNEQFF.

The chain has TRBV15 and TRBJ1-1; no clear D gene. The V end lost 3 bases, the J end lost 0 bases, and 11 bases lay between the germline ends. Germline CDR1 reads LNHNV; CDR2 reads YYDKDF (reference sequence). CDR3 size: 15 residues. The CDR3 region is CATSSGWPLNTEAFF. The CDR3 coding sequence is TGTGCCACCAGCAGTGGTTGGCCGCTGAACACTGAAGCTTTCTTT.

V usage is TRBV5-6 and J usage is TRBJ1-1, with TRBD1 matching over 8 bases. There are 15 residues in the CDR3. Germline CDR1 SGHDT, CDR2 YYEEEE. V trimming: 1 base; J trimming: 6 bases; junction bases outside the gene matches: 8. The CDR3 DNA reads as TGTGCCAGCAGCTTGACGGACAGGGTGGCCCCTGAAGCTTTCTTT. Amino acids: CASSLTDRVAPEAFF.

This CDR3 reads CASSLGDSGEKLFF. The DNA of the CDR3 is TGTGCCAGCAGCTTAGGCGATAGCGGTGAAAAACTGTTTTTT. The V and J genes are TRBV7-9 and TRBJ1-4; the D is unclear. The CDR3 is 14 residues long. V was shortened by 1 base and J by 7 bases, with 10 bases between the two germline ends. Germline loops: CDR1 SEHNR, CDR2 FQNEAQ (reference sequence).

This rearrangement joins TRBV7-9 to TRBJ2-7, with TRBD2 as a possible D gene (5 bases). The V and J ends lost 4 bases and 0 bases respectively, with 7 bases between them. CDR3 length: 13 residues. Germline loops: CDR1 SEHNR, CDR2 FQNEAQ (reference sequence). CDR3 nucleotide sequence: TGTGCCAGCAGCTCGGACTTCTCCTACGAGCAGTACTTC. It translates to CASSSDFSYEQYF. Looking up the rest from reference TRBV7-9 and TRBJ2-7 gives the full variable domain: DTGVSQNPRHKITKRGQNVTFRCDPISEHNRLYWYRQTLGQGPEFLTYFQNEAQLEKSRLLSDRFSAERPKGSFSTLEIQRTEQGDSAMYLCASSSDFSYEQYFGPGTRLTVT.

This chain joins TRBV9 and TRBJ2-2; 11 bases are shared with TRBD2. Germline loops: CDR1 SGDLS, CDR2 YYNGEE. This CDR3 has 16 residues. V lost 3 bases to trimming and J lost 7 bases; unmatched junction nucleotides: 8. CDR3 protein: CASSAYSGGVLGELFF. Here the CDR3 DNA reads TGTGCCAGCAGCGCGTATAGCGGGGGGGTACTCGGGGAGCTGTTTTTT.

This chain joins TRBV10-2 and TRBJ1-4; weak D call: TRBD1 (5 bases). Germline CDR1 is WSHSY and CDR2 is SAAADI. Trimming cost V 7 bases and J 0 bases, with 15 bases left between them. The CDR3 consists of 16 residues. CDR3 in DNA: TGCGCCAGCACCGATCGCCAGGGTGCAACTAATGAAAAACTGTTTTTT. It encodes CASTDRQGATNEKLFF.

The CDR3 loop reads CASRPRPEGLYEQYF. The CDR3 DNA follows: TGTGCCAGCAGACCCCGTCCGGAGGGTCTCTACGAGCAGTACTTC. The chain couples TRBV27 to TRBJ2-7; maybe TRBD2 (6 bases). V lost 6 bases and J lost 3, with 18 bases in between. Germline assignment: CDR1 MNHEY and CDR2 SMNVEV (reference sequence). The CDR3 consists of 15 residues.

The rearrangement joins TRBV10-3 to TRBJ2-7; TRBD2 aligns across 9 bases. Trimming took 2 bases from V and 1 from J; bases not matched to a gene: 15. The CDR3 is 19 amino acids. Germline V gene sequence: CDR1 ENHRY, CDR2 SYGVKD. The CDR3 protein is CAISEILASGDLPSYEQYF. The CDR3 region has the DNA TGTGCCATCAGTGAGATTTTGGCTAGCGGGGATTTACCTTCCTACGAGCAGTACTTC.